This entry features one T cell receptor beta chain sequence. TCRdb's copy holds only in-frame clones and misses some; the assay was immunoSEQ multiplex PCR. The sample holds about 120,000 clones; about 90% are singletons and the top ten take around 1.8%. Deletions cut 3 bases from V and 0 bases from J, with 9 bases between. CDR1 is MDHEN, CDR2 SYDVKM, per germline. The CDR3 is made up of 16 amino acids. This specimen comes from a study of control samples from healthy donors and cancer patients. This receptor was taken from a man younger than 35 in good health. Material for sequencing was blood. The chain joins TRBV28 to TRBJ2-6; D gene ambiguous. CDR3 in amino acids: CASSFGSVSGANVLTF. CDR3 coding DNA: TGTGCCAGCAGTTTTGGTTCTGTCTCTGGGGCCAACGTCCTGACTTTC.